The sequence of this TCR beta chain was determined in a study of cytomegalovirus exposure and HLA in healthy donors. The wider study: Per a later analysis, the 550 to 850 first-cohort and approximately 120 validation repertoires shared one platform.

Libraries were prepared by immunoSEQ multiplex PCR; TCRdb keeps only in-frame clonotypes and omits some of them. The sample yields around 110,000 clones, around 90% seen once. With regard to this clone: What it binds is not known.

The donors were members of the validation cohort comprising 120 subjects, separate from the roughly 690-subject first cohort. Study-wide findings and caveats: Across donors, most TCRs were seen rarely, yet some public ones were widespread. The classifier reportedly diagnosed cytomegalovirus status with high specificity and sensitivity.

The CDR3 has 14 amino acids. V shed 5 bases, J shed 2 bases, and the junction held 3 bases outside the gene matches. The germline V gene encodes CDR1 ENHRY and CDR2 SYGVKD. Sequenced material: PBMCs. The TCR sequence derives from a young woman in good health and CMV-seropositive. The rearrangement uses TRBV10-3 and TRBJ2-3; 8 nucleotides line up with TRBD1. CDR3 in amino acids: CAISSGQATDTQYF. CDR3 bases: TGTGCCATCAGTTCGGGACAGGCCACAGATACGCAGTATTTT.